This is a list of T cell receptor beta chains from one sample in a study of T cell responses to AZD1222 COVID-19 vaccine. Profiling relied on immunoSEQ multiplex PCR, and the TCRdb table lists in-frame clones only, not all of them. In the table there are roughly 120,000 clones, just under 95% of which are singletons. Sequences were derived from peripheral blood, sampled on day 0 of AZD1222 vaccination. These receptors all stem from an adult in good health. Each CDR3 is given with its conserved first and last residue. A D gene is named only where the DNA matches it firmly. The size field is filled for only some rows; it gives once, few, many or a size class.

>few|TRBV5-1|-|TRBJ2-1
CASSSQGGTAYNEQFF
TGCGCCAGCAGCTCTCAGGGCGGGACTGCCTACAATGAGCAGTTCTTC
>-|TRBV19|-|TRBJ1-2
CASRPQNYGYTF
TGTGCCAGTAGACCCCAAAACTATGGCTACACCTTC
>-|TRBV5-6|TRBD2|TRBJ2-7
CASSFLAGLSYEQYF
TGTGCCAGCAGCTTCCTAGCGGGCCTCTCCTACGAGCAGTACTTC
>-|TRBV25-1|-|TRBJ2-1
CASGGWDEQFF
TGTGCCAGCGGGGGCTGGGATGAGCAGTTCTTC
>-|TRBV6-6|TRBD2|TRBJ2-7
CASTGTSGRFYEQYF
TGTGCCAGCACCGGGACTAGCGGGAGGTTCTACGAGCAGTACTTC
>-|TRBV5-5|TRBD1|TRBJ2-4
CASSLSGTEMVQAKNIQYF
TGTGCCAGCAGCTTGTCCGGGACAGAGATGGTCCAAGCCAAAAACATTCAGTACTTC
>once|TRBV19|-|TRBJ1-2
CASSATGRQNYGYTF
TGTGCCAGTAGTGCTACCGGCCGGCAGAACTATGGCTACACCTTC
>-|TRBV2|TRBD1|TRBJ1-6
CASSQSATGGYNSPLHF
TGTGCCAGCAGTCAAAGCGCGACAGGGGGTTATAATTCACCCCTCCACTTT
>-|TRBV6-5|TRBD1|TRBJ2-1
CASSYFGQGANEQFF
TGTGCCAGCAGTTATTTCGGACAGGGGGCCAATGAGCAGTTCTTC
>-|TRBV19|-|TRBJ1-4
CASSMALASNEKLFF
TGTGCCAGTAGTATGGCCCTTGCTTCTAATGAAAAACTGTTTTTT
>-|TRBV6-6|-|TRBJ1-1
CASSYGGINTEAFF
TGTGCCAGCAGTTACGGGGGGATTAACACTGAAGCTTTCTTT
>-|TRBV2|TRBD1|TRBJ1-6
CASSPDRGAPLHF
TGTGCCAGCAGCCCGGACAGGGGAGCACCCCTCCACTTT
>-|TRBV11-2|-|TRBJ1-2
CASSFDLGSPSGYTF
TGTGCCAGCAGCTTTGACCTTGGCAGCCCCTCTGGCTACACCTTC
>-|TRBV19|TRBD1|TRBJ2-2
CASTPYRGQGTGTGELFF
TGTGCCAGTACCCCCTATAGGGGACAGGGTACCGGCACCGGGGAGCTGTTTTTT
>-|TRBV15|-|TRBJ1-4
CATSREGTPNEKLFF
TGTGCCACCAGCAGAGAAGGGACCCCTAATGAAAAACTGTTTTTT
>-|TRBV29-1|-|TRBJ1-1
CSVVGGQFEAFF
TGCAGCGTTGTGGGAGGACAGTTTGAAGCTTTCTTT
>-|TRBV28|-|TRBJ2-3
CASSLYGTTDTQYF
TGTGCCAGCAGTTTATACGGTACCACAGATACGCAGTATTTT
>-|TRBV3-1/TRBV3-2|TRBD2|TRBJ2-1
CASSRTAGGVSEQFF
TGTGCCAGCAGCCGCACCGCGGGAGGGGTAAGTGAGCAGTTCTTC
>-|TRBV28|-|TRBJ2-7
CASSSPGAYDYEQYF
TGTGCCAGCAGCTCCCCTGGGGCGTACGACTACGAGCAGTACTTC
>few|TRBV10-3|-|TRBJ2-6
CAISGDKPGANVLTF
TGTGCCATCAGTGGCGACAAGCCTGGGGCCAACGTCCTGACTTTC
>once|TRBV10-3|-|TRBJ2-1
CAISAGIRISEQFF
TGTGCCATCAGTGCCGGGATCCGTATTAGTGAGCAGTTCTTC
>-|TRBV5-1|-|TRBJ1-2
CASSLASGYGYTF
TGCGCCAGCAGCTTGGCCTCAGGCTATGGCTACACCTTC
>once|TRBV10-3|TRBD1|TRBJ2-7
CAIMGQGYEQYF
TGTGCCATCATGGGACAGGGATACGAGCAGTACTTC
>-|TRBV15|TRBD2|TRBJ2-1
CATSRATGGIYNEQFF
TGTGCCACCAGCAGAGCAACGGGAGGGATCTACAATGAGCAGTTCTTC
>-|TRBV2|-|TRBJ2-7
CASSGVGQGHYEQYF
TGTGCCAGCAGTGGGGTAGGGCAGGGCCACTACGAGCAGTACTTC
>-|TRBV15|-|TRBJ2-5
CATSRVLPGAGETQYF
TGTGCCACCAGCAGAGTCCTTCCCGGGGCCGGGGAGACCCAGTACTTC
>-|TRBV19|-|TRBJ1-2
CASSIPHTF
TGTGCCAGTAGTATCCCCCACACCTTC
>-|TRBV6-1|TRBD1|TRBJ1-5
CASSVSGQDRGQPQHF
TGTGCCAGCAGTGTATCAGGGCAGGACAGGGGTCAGCCCCAGCATTTT
>-|TRBV11-3|TRBD1|TRBJ2-2
CASSRDGQGITGELFF
TGTGCCAGCAGCCGCGACGGACAGGGGATCACCGGGGAGCTGTTTTTT
>-|TRBV7-2|TRBD1|TRBJ1-1
CASSRTGATEAFF
TGTGCCAGCAGCCGAACAGGGGCCACTGAAGCTTTCTTT
>-|TRBV23-1|TRBD1|TRBJ1-6
CASSHPDRGFSPLHF
TGCGCCAGCAGTCACCCCGACAGGGGTTTTTCACCCCTCCACTTT
>-|TRBV27|-|TRBJ2-7
CASSGQGSYEQYF
TGTGCCAGCAGCGGGCAGGGATCCTACGAGCAGTACTTC
>-|TRBV10-3|TRBD1|TRBJ1-4
CAISGQGGEKLFF
TGTGCCATCTCGGGACAGGGGGGAGAAAAACTGTTTTTT
>once|TRBV18|-|TRBJ2-5
CASSPNFQETQYF
TGTGCCAGCTCACCCAACTTCCAAGAGACCCAGTACTTC
>-|TRBV3-1/TRBV3-2|TRBD1|TRBJ1-5
CASSQGGGRNQPQHF
TGTGCCAGCAGCCAAGGAGGGGGCAGGAATCAGCCCCAGCATTTT
>-|TRBV7-2|-|TRBJ1-6
CASSLRGPGQSSYNSPLHF
TGTGCCAGCAGCTTACGGGGACCGGGGCAGAGCTCCTATAATTCACCCCTCCACTTT
>-|TRBV19|-|TRBJ1-5
CASSIRVYGNQPQHF
TGTGCCAGTAGTATTAGGGTTTATGGCAATCAGCCCCAGCATTTT
>-|TRBV7-8|TRBD1|TRBJ1-5
CASSLAGTGRWWGQPQHF
TGTGCCAGCAGCTTGGCCGGGACAGGGCGATGGTGGGGCCAGCCCCAGCATTTT
>-|TRBV6-5|TRBD1|TRBJ2-5
CASSSQGSPSQTQYF
TGTGCCAGCAGTTCACAGGGGTCCCCCTCGCAGACCCAGTACTTC
>-|TRBV28|-|TRBJ2-2
CASGGPPNTGELFF
TGTGCCAGCGGAGGGCCCCCGAACACCGGGGAGCTGTTTTTT
>-|TRBV5-1|-|TRBJ2-1
CASSLGQNHNEQFF
TGCGCCAGCAGCTTGGGGCAGAATCACAATGAGCAGTTCTTC
>-|TRBV2|-|TRBJ2-1
CASIGSLPIVEQFF
TGTGCCAGCATAGGATCCCTGCCGATCGTTGAGCAGTTCTTC
>-|TRBV5-1|-|TRBJ2-6
CASSSQGGAGANVLTF
TGCGCCAGCAGCTCACAAGGGGGAGCTGGGGCCAACGTCCTGACTTTC
>-|TRBV6-1|-|TRBJ2-2
CASSEAFSGPNRYTGELFF
TGTGCCAGCAGTGAAGCGTTCTCAGGCCCAAACCGCTACACCGGGGAGCTGTTTTTT
>-|TRBV30|-|TRBJ1-2
CAWSVSQAISYTF
TGTGCCTGGAGTGTGAGTCAGGCGATAAGCTACACCTTC
>-|TRBV3-1/TRBV3-2|-|TRBJ1-1
CASSLRSTEAFF
TGTGCCAGCAGCCTCCGGAGCACTGAAGCTTTCTTT
>-|TRBV7-9|-|TRBJ2-7
CASSAGPVGEYEQYF
TGTGCCAGCAGCGCGGGACCAGTGGGGGAGTACGAGCAGTACTTC
>-|TRBV10-2|-|TRBJ1-6
CASSATRSTGGSHNSPLHF
TGCGCCAGCAGTGCCACGAGATCGACAGGCGGCAGTCATAATTCACCCCTCCACTTT
>-|TRBV18|-|TRBJ1-2
CASSLDPGEGNYGYTF
TGTGCCAGCTCACTTGATCCGGGCGAAGGCAACTATGGCTACACCTTC
>-|TRBV7-8|TRBD1|TRBJ2-5
CASSFTGGGETQYF
TGTGCCAGCAGCTTTACAGGGGGCGGTGAGACCCAGTACTTC